What follows are 12 T cell receptor beta chains derived from one specimen sequenced in a study of T cell changes during pregnancy in multiple sclerosis. Clones were sequenced by immunoSEQ multiplex PCR, and TCRdb holds only the in-frame ones, with some missing. Of about 59,000 clones in the sample, roughly 93% are singletons; the top ten hold approximately 0.34%. The sequences come from CD4+ T cells from peripheral blood mononuclear cells, collected before pregnancy. The origin of the receptors is a female donor with multiple sclerosis, enrolled in a pregnancy study.

The chain employs TRBV7-2 and TRBJ2-7; TRBD2 matches at 7 bases. The CDR3 has 16 amino acids. After removal of 2 bases from V and 5 bases from J, the junction contained 12 bases not matched to a gene. CDR1 SGHTA and CDR2 FQGNSA come from the germline V gene. The CDR3 protein is CASSLTWGLSSNEQYF. In DNA, the CDR3 is TGTGCCAGCAGCTTAACGTGGGGACTAAGCTCGAACGAGCAGTACTTC.

The chain joins TRBV9 to TRBJ2-7; 8 nucleotides line up with TRBD1. Germline loops: CDR1 SGDLS, CDR2 YYNGEE. The CDR3 length is 14 residues. Trimming at V came to 0 bases and at J to 4 bases, leaving 3 bases not matched to a gene. The CDR3 bases are TGTGCCAGCAGCGTAGGGACAGGGCCTTACGAGCAGTACTTC. It specifies CASSVGTGPYEQYF.

The gene calls are TRBV5-4 and TRBJ2-1; TRBD2 aligns across 9 bases. The CDR3 runs to 15 residues. J lost 5 bases, V lost 9 bases, and 12 bases had no gene match. Germline V gene sequence: CDR1 SGHNT, CDR2 YYREEE (reference sequence). CDR3 coding DNA: TGTGCCAACTCCCCAACTAGCGGGCCGAACAATGAGCAGTTCTTC. Its translation is CANSPTSGPNNEQFF.

The chain employs TRBV27 and TRBJ2-3; D ambiguous. The V gene's germline CDR1 is MNHEY and CDR2 SMNVEV (reference sequence). The germline V and J ends were trimmed by 10 bases and 2 bases, with 13 bases remaining between them. The CDR3 has 13 residues. The CDR3 DNA reads as TGTGCCATCCCGATCCAGTACACAGATACGCAGTATTTT. Translation: CAIPIQYTDTQYF.

This chain links TRBV29-1 with TRBJ1-1, with D unclear. Trimming removed 7 bases from V and 0 bases from J, with 15 bases in between. The CDR3 is made up of 14 amino acids. CDR1 and CDR2 (germline): SQVTM, ANQGSEA. The CDR3 bases are TGCAGCGCTCCCAAACGGGGAATGAACACTGAAGCTTTCTTT. Protein product: CSAPKRGMNTEAFF.

J is TRBJ1-1 and V is TRBV9; D gene uncertain. CDR1 is SGDLS and CDR2 is YYNGEE in the germline V gene. This CDR3 is built from 15 residues. The ends were cut back, 0 bases at V and 0 bases at J, with 9 bases in the middle. CDR3 DNA: TGTGCCAGCAGCGTAGTGGCAGGTATGAACACTGAAGCTTTCTTT. It encodes CASSVVAGMNTEAFF.

This chain connects TRBV18 to TRBJ2-3, with TRBD2 identical over 8 bases. This CDR3 is 14 amino acids long. V lost 1 base and J lost 3; bases outside the gene matches: 0. CDR1 is KGHSH and CDR2 is LQKENI in the germline V gene. Here the CDR3 reads CASSPQRETDTQYF. The DNA of the CDR3 is TGTGCCAGCTCACCACAGCGGGAGACAGATACGCAGTATTTT.

This clone was seen only once. The rearrangement links TRBV7-2 to TRBJ2-5, with 9 bases identical to TRBD2. The CDR3 length is 16 residues. The V and J ends lost 1 base and 4 bases, in that order; junction bases with no gene match: 7. Germline lookup yields CDR1 SGHTA and CDR2 FQGNSA. The CDR3 here is CASSLGGLAGRETQYF. CDR3 sequence (DNA): TGTGCCAGCAGCTTAGGTGGGCTAGCGGGAAGAGAGACCCAGTACTTC.

The chain couples TRBV7-6 to TRBJ2-5; D remains unclear. The length of the CDR3 is 15 residues. The germline V gene has CDR1 SGHVS and CDR2 FNYEAQ. V was clipped by 0 bases and J by 2 bases, with 10 bases between them. CDR3 coding DNA: TGTGCCAGCAGCTTAGCCGGTTCACGTCAAGAGACCCAGTACTTC. This encodes CASSLAGSRQETQYF. Variable domain in full (rest from reference TRBV7-6 and TRBJ2-5): GAGVSQSPRYKVTKRGQDVALRCDPISGHVSLYWYRQALGQGPEFLTYFNYEAQQDKSGLPNDRFSAERPEGSISTLTIQRTEQRDSAMYRCASSLAGSRQETQYFGPGTRLLVL.

This chain connects TRBV7-2 to TRBJ1-1; D perhaps matches TRBD1 (6 bases). Trimming removed 3 bases from V and 4 bases from J, with 18 bases in between. Germline CDR1 SGHTA, CDR2 FQGNSA. The CDR3 loop spans 16 amino acids. The CDR3 bases are TGTGCCAGCAGCTTCGACTCGGGGGGCCGGGGCACTGAAGCTTTCTTT. This codes for CASSFDSGGRGTEAFF.

The V and J genes are TRBV7-2 and TRBJ2-7, with 14 bases aligning to TRBD2. The CDR3 has 16 amino acids. Germline trimming cut 0 bases from V and 4 bases from J; bases unmatched to any gene: 2. The germline V gene encodes CDR1 SGHTA and CDR2 FQGNSA. The CDR3 DNA is TGTGCCAGCAGCTTAGCAGGGACTAGCGGGAGTTACGAGCAGTACTTC. Protein product: CASSLAGTSGSYEQYF.

About this clone itself: A junction end diverges from the germline sequence, so it may reflect a read error. The CDR3 DNA reads as TGTGCCAGCAGTCCGGTTGGCGGGACCTCCTCCGAGCAGTACTTC. Translation: CASSPVGGTSSEQYF. The chain recombines TRBV6-6 with TRBJ2-7; TRBD2 might be the D (6 bases). CDR1 is MNHNY and CDR2 is SVGAGI in the germline V gene (reference sequence). The CDR3 covers 15 residues.